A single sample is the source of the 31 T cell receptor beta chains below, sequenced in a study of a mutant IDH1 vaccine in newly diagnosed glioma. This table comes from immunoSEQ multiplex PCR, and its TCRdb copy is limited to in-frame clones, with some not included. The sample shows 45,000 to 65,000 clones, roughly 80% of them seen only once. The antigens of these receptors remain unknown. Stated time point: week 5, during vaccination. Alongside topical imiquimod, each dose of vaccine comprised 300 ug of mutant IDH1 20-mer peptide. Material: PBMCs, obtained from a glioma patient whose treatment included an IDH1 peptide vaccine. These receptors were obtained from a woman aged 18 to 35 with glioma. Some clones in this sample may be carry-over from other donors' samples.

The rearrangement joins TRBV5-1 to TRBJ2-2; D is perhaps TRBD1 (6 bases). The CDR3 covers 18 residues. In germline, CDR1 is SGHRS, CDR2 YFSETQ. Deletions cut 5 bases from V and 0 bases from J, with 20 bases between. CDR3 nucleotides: TGCGCCAGCAGACTTCGGTCAGGGGAGTATCCGAACACCGGGGAGCTGTTTTTT. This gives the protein CASRLRSGEYPNTGELFF. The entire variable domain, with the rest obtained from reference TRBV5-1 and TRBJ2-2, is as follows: KAGVTQTPRYLIKTRGQQVTLSCSPISGHRSVSWYQQTPGQGLQFLFEYFSETQRNKGNFPGRFSGRQFSNSRSEMNVSTLELGDSALYLCASRLRSGEYPNTGELFFGEGSRLTVL.

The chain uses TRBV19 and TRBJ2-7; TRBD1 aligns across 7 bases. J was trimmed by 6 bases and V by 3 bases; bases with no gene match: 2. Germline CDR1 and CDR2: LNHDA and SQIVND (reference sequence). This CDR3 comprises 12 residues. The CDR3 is CASSIPGGEQYF. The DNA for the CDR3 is TGTGCCAGTAGTATCCCAGGGGGCGAGCAGTACTTC.

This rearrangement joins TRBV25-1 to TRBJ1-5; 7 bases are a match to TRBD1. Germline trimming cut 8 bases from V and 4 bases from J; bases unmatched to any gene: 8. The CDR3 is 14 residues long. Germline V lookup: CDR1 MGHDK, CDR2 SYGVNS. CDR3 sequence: CASAATGSNQPQHF. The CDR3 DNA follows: TGTGCCAGCGCAGCGACAGGGTCTAATCAGCCCCAGCATTTT.

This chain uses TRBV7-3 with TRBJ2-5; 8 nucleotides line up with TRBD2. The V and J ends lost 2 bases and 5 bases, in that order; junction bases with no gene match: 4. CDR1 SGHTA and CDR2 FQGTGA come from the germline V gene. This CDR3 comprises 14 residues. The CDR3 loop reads CASSLAGGGETQYF. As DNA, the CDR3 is TGTGCCAGCAGCTTAGCGGGAGGAGGTGAGACCCAGTACTTC.

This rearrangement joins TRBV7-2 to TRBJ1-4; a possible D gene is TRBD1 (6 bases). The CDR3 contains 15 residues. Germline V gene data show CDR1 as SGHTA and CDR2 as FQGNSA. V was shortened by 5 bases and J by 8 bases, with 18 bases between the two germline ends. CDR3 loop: CASSTRGRVNEKLFF. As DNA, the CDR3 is TGTGCCAGCAGCACCAGGGGTAGGGTTAACGAAAAACTGTTTTTT.

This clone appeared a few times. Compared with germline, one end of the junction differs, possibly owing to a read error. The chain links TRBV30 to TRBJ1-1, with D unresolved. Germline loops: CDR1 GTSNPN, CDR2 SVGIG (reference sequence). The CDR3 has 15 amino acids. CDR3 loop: CAWRAEVWGNTEVFF. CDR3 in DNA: TGTGCCTGGAGGGCCGAGGTATGGGGAAACACTGAAGTTTTCTTT.

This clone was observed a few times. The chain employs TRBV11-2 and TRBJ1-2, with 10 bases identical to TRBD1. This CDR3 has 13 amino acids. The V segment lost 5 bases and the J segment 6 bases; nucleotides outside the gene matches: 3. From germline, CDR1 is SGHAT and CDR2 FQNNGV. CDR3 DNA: TGTGCCAGCAGCCCCGGGACAGGGGATGGCTACACCTTC. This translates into CASSPGTGDGYTF.

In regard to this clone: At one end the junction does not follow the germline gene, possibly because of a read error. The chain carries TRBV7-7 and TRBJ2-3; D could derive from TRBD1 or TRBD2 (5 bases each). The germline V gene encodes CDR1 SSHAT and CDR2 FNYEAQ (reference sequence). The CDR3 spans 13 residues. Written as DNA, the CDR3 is TGTGCTAGCAGTTCGGCGAGGGACGCTACGCAGTATTTT. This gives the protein CASSSARDATQYF.

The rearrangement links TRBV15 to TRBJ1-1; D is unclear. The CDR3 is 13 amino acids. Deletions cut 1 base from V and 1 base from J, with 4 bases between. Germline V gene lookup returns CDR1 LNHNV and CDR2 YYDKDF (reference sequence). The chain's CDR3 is CATSRGENTEAFF. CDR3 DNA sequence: TGTGCCACCAGCAGAGGAGAGAACACTGAAGCTTTCTTT.

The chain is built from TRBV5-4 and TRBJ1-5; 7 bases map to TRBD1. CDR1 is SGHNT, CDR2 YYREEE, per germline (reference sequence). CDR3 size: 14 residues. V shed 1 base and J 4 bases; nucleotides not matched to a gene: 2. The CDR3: CASSLSGGNQPQHF. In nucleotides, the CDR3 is TGTGCCAGCAGCTTGTCAGGGGGAAATCAGCCCCAGCATTTT.

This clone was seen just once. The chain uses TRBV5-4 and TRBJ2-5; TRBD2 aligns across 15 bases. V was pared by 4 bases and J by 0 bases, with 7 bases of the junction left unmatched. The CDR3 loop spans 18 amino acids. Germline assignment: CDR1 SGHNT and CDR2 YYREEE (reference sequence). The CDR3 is CASSIAGTSGGYQETQYF. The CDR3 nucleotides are TGTGCCAGCAGCATAGCCGGGACTAGCGGGGGGTACCAAGAGACCCAGTACTTC.

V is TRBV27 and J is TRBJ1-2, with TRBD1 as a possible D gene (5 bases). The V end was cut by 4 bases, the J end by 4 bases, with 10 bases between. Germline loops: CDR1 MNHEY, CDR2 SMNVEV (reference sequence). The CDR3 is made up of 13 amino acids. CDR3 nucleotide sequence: TGTGCCAGCAGTTATTCGGGGGGCTATGGCTACACCTTC. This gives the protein CASSYSGGYGYTF.

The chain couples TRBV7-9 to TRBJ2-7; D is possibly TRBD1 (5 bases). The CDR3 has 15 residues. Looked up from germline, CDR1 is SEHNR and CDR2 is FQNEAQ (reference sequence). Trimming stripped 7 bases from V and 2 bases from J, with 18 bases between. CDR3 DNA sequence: TGTGCCAGCACCTCCGACGACAGAATACCCTACGAGCAGTACTTC. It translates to CASTSDDRIPYEQYF.

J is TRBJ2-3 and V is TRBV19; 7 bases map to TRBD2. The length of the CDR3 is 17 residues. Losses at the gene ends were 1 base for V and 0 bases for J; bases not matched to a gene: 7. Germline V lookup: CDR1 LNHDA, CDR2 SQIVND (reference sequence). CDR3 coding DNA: TGTGCCAGTAGTATAGGCGCGGGGGAAGGGAGCACAGATACGCAGTATTTT. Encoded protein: CASSIGAGEGSTDTQYF.

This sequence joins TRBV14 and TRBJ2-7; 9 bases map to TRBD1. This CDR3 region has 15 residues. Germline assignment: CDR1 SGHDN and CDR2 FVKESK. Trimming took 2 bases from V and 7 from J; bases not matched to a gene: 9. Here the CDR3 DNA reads TGTGCCAGCAGCCAAACTGACAGGGGGAAGTGGGAGCAGTACTTC. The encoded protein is CASSQTDRGKWEQYF.

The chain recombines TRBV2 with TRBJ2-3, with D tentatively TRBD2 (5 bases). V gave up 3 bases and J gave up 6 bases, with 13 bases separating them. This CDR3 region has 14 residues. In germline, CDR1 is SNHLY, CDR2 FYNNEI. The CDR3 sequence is CASSDPGTEDTQYF. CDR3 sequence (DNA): TGTGCCAGCAGTGACCCGGGAACCGAGGATACGCAGTATTTT.

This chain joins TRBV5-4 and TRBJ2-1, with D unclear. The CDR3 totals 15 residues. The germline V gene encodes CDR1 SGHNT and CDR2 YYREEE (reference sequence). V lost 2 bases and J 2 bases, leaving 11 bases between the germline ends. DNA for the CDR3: TGTGCCAGCAGCTTTTCTAGACTGGCCTACAATGAGCAGTTCTTC. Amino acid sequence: CASSFSRLAYNEQFF.

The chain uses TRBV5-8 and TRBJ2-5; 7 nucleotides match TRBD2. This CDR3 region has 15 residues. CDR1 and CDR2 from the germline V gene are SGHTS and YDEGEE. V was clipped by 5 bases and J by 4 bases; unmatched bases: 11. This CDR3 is CASSSGGVTLETQYF. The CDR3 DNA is TGTGCCAGCAGTTCGGGGGGAGTCACCTTAGAGACCCAGTACTTC.

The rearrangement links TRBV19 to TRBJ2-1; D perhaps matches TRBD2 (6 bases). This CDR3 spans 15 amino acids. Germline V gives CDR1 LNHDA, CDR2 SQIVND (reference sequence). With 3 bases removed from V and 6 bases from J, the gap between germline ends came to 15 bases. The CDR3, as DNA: TGTGCCAGTAGTATTTTCGCGGGAAAGGGCAATGAGCAGTTCTTC. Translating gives CASSIFAGKGNEQFF. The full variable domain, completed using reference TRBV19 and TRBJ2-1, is DGGITQSPKYLFRKEGQNVTLSCEQNLNHDAMYWYRQDPGQGLRLIYYSQIVNDFQKGDIAEGYSVSREKKESFPLTVTSAQKNPTAFYLCASSIFAGKGNEQFFGPGTRLTVL.

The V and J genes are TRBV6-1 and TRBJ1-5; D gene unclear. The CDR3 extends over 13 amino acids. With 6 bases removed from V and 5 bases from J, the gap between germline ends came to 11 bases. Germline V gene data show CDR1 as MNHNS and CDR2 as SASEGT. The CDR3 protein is CASSGQWDQPQHF. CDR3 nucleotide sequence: TGTGCCAGCAGCGGCCAGTGGGATCAGCCCCAGCATTTT.

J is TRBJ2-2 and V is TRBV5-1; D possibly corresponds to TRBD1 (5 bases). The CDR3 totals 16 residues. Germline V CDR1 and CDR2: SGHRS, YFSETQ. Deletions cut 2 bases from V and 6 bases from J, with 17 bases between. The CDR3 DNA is TGCGCCAGCAGCTTATCCGGTGGGGCCTTCGCCGGGGAGCTGTTTTTT. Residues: CASSLSGGAFAGELFF.

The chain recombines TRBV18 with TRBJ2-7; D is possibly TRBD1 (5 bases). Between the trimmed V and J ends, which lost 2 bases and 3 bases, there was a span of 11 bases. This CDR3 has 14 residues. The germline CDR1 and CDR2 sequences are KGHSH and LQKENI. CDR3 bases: TGTGCCAGCTCACCATACGGCAGGGACTACGAGCAGTACTTC. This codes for CASSPYGRDYEQYF.

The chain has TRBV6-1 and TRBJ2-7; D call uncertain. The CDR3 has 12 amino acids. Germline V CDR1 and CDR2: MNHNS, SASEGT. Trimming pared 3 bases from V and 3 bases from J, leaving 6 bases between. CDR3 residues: CASSEYIYEQYF. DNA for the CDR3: TGTGCCAGCAGTGAGTATATCTACGAGCAGTACTTC.

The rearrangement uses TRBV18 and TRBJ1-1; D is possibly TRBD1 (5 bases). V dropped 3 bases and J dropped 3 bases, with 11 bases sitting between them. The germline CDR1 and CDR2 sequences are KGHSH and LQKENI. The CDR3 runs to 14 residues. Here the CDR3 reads CASSPQPGYTEAFF. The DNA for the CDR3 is TGTGCCAGCTCACCGCAACCAGGGTACACTGAAGCTTTCTTT. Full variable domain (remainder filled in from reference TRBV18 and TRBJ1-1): NAGVMQNPRHLVRRRGQEARLRCSPMKGHSHVYWYRQLPEEGLKFMVYLQKENIIDESGMPKERFSAEFPKEGPSILRIQQVVRGDSAAYFCASSPQPGYTEAFFGQGTRLTVV.

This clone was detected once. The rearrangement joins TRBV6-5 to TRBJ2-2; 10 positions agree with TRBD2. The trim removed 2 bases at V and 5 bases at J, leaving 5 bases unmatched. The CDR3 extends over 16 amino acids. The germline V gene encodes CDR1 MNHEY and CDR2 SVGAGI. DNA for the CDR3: TGTGCCAGCAGTTACCAAGCGGGGGGGCGGACCGGGGAGCTGTTTTTT. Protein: CASSYQAGGRTGELFF.

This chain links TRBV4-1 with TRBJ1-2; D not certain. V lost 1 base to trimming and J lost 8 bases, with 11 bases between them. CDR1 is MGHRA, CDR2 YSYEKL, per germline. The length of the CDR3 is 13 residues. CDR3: CASSQGAFGGYTF. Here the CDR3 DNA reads TGCGCCAGCAGCCAAGGAGCCTTCGGCGGCTACACCTTC.

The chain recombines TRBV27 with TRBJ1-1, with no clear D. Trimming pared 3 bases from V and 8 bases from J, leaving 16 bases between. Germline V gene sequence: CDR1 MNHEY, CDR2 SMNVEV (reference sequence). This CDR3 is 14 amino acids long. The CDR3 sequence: CASSFGERASEAFF. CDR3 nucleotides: TGTGCCAGCAGTTTCGGGGAACGGGCTTCAGAAGCTTTCTTT.

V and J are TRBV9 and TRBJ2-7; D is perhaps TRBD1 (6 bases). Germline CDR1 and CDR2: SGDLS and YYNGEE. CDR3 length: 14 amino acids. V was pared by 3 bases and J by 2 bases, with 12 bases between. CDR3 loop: CASSGAQGPYEQYF. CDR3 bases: TGTGCCAGCAGCGGCGCACAGGGTCCCTACGAGCAGTACTTC.

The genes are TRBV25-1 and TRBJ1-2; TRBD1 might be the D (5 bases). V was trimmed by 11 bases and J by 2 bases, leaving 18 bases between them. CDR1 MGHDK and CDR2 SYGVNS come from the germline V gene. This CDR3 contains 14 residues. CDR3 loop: CAHLSGRANYGYTF. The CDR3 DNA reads TGTGCCCACCTCTCGGGCAGGGCCAACTATGGCTACACCTTC.

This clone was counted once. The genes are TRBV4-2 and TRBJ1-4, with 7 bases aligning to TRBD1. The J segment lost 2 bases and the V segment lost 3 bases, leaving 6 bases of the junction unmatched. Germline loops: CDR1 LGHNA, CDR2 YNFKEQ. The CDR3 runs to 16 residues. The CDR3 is CASSQTGRRTNEKLFF. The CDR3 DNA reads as TGTGCCAGCAGCCAGACAGGGAGAAGGACTAATGAAAAACTGTTTTTT.

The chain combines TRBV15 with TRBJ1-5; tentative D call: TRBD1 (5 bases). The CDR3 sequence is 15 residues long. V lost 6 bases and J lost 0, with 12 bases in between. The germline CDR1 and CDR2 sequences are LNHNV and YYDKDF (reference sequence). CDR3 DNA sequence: TGTGCCACCAGGTTTGGGGGGAATAGCAATCAGCCCCAGCATTTT. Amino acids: CATRFGGNSNQPQHF.